This T cell receptor (beta chain) appears in the sequencing data of a study of identical twins. This CDR3 spans 14 amino acids. Germline-derived CDR1 and CDR2 are DFQATT and SNEGSKA (reference sequence). Trimming shortened V by 0 bases and J by 8 bases, and 13 bases separated the two germline ends. TCRdb reprocessed the 5' RACE reads with MiXCR, giving one entry per CDR3 protein. The table has some 1,600,000 distinct CDR3 sequences, 32% seen once. Sample: cord blood. V is TRBV20-1 and J is TRBJ1-4; D is undetermined. The clonotype originates from a newborn girl in good health. In DNA form, the CDR3 reads TGCAGTGCTAGAGATTTACGGGGTGGAGAAAAACTGTTTTTT. Translated, it gives CSARDLRGGEKLFF.